This TCR beta chain originates from a study of T cells in Graves' hyperthyroidism and ophthalmopathy. Amplified TCR beta CDR3 regions derived from RNA transcripts. A set of HTBI primers served as the primers for a first-round RT-PCR of the TCR CDR3. TCRdb reanalysed the multiplex PCR reads using MiXCR and keeps one entry per CDR3 protein. The sample has 600,000 or so distinct CDR3 sequences; roughly 15% are singletons. The germline V gene encodes CDR1 DFQATT and CDR2 SNEGSKA (reference sequence). This CDR3 region has 15 residues. With V trimmed by 1 base and J by 6 bases, 9 bases remained unmatched. This clonotype was recorded once. A read error may explain this, as a much larger clone is one base away.

The sequencing input was blood. The TCR originated in a woman aged 30 to 39 with Graves' hyperthyroidism. This chain connects TRBV20-1 to TRBJ2-1, with TRBD2 matching over 7 bases. DNA of the CDR3: TGCAGTGCTAGAGTGAGGCGGGGGATATGCAATGAGCAGTTCTTC. This translates into CSARVRRGICNEQFF.